This is a list of T cell receptor beta chains from one sample in a study of CD8+CD57+ T cells in acquired aplastic anemia. MiXCR, applied by TCRdb to the reads, yields one record per CDR3 protein. The sample lists just over 200,000 distinct CDR3 sequences, over 55% occurring once. Material: sorted CD4+, CD8+, or CD8+CD57+ T cells (not recorded which) from PBMCs. All receptors come from a human donor with aplastic anemia. Both conserved end residues are part of each CDR3. The order of the fields is D gene, V gene, J gene, clone size, CDR3 length, CDR3 protein, CDR3 DNA. The D gene is left open where the match is weak. Not all rows give a size; the values are once, few, many and, for expanded clones, a class.

.	TRBV6-6	TRBJ2-7	.	16	CASSYSLRAAHYEQYF	TGTGCCAGCAGTTACTCGCTCAGGGCAGCCCACTACGAGCAGTACTTC
.	TRBV5-4	TRBJ1-2	.	13	CASSFKGFYGYTF	TGTGCCAGCAGCTTTAAGGGTTTCTATGGCTACACCTTC
.	TRBV5-4	TRBJ1-6	.	16	CTSSLGRVTGDSPLHF	TGTACCAGCAGCTTGGGGAGGGTAACGGGGGATTCACCCCTCCACTTT
.	TRBV10-2	TRBJ2-7	few	14	CASSAYRDSYEQYF	TGCGCCAGCAGTGCCTACAGGGATTCCTACGAGCAGTACTTC
.	TRBV2	TRBJ2-7	.	14	CAKGRTVSPYEQYF	TGTGCCAAGGGGAGGACAGTATCGCCTTACGAGCAGTACTTC
.	TRBV7-9	TRBJ1-1	.	12	CASSFGIFVAFF	TGTGCCAGCAGCTTCGGGATCTTTGTAGCTTTCTTT
.	TRBV7-9	TRBJ2-2	few	15	CASPRGLVVTGELFF	TGTGCCAGCCCCCGGGGGCTAGTTGTCACCGGGGAGCTGTTTTTT
.	TRBV20-1	TRBJ1-2	.	15	CSARDPAEDHYGYTF	TGCAGTGCTAGAGATCCGGCAGAAGATCACTATGGCTACACCTTC
.	TRBV5-4	TRBJ2-5	.	14	CASSRKGEGETQYF	TGTGCCAGCAGCAGGAAGGGGGAAGGAGAGACCCAGTACTTC
.	TRBV7-9	TRBJ2-3	.	14	CASSPGHLTDTQYF	TGTGCCAGCAGCCCCGGACACCTCACAGATACGCAGTATTTT
.	TRBV20-1	TRBJ2-7	.	15	CSASRPGGKGYEQYF	TGCAGTGCTAGCCGTCCGGGGGGCAAGGGTTACGAGCAGTACTTC
.	TRBV10-3	TRBJ2-2	.	16	CAISESGQGPTGELFF	TGTGCCATCAGTGAGTCGGGGCAGGGACCCACCGGGGAGCTGTTTTTT
.	TRBV7-9	TRBJ2-1	.	14	CASSSSRANNEQFF	TGTGCCAGCAGCTCCTCCCGGGCAAACAATGAGCAGTTCTTC
.	TRBV7-8	TRBJ2-1	few	15	CASSSSGLRYNEQFF	TGTGCCAGCAGCTCCTCCGGGCTAAGATACAATGAGCAGTTCTTC
TRBD1	TRBV10-1	TRBJ2-7	.	13	CASNGQGRYEQYF	TGCGCCAGCAACGGACAGGGGAGATACGAGCAGTACTTC
TRBD2	TRBV7-8	TRBJ2-3	.	16	CASSKRASGGADTQYF	TGTGCCAGCTCGAAGAGGGCTAGCGGGGGGGCAGATACGCAGTATTTT
.	TRBV12-3/TRBV12-4	TRBJ2-3	.	15	CASSQSGVRTDTQYF	TGTGCCAGCAGCCAGTCAGGGGTCCGGACAGATACGCAGTATTTT
TRBD1	TRBV19	TRBJ1-6	.	15	CASSIGQANNSPLHF	TGTGCCAGTAGTATCGGACAGGCGAATAATTCACCCCTCCACTTT
TRBD1	TRBV2	TRBJ1-1	.	15	CASSPGQGDYTEAFF	TGTGCCAGCAGCCCCGGACAGGGCGATTACACTGAAGCTTTCTTT
TRBD1	TRBV7-2	TRBJ1-1	.	16	CASSRGQGARGTEAFF	TGTGCCAGCAGCCGAGGACAGGGGGCGCGGGGCACTGAAGCTTTCTTT
.	TRBV10-3	TRBJ2-1	few	16	CAISTATLGASNEQFF	TGTGCCATCTCGACTGCGACTCTCGGGGCTTCCAATGAGCAGTTCTTC
.	TRBV5-6	TRBJ1-1	many	17	CASSLISYRSGDTEAFF	TGTGCCAGCAGCTTGATCTCTTATAGGAGTGGGGACACTGAAGCTTTCTTT
TRBD1	TRBV19	TRBJ2-7	.	14	CASRDRGSSYEQYF	TGTGCCAGTAGGGACAGGGGGAGCTCCTACGAGCAGTACTTC